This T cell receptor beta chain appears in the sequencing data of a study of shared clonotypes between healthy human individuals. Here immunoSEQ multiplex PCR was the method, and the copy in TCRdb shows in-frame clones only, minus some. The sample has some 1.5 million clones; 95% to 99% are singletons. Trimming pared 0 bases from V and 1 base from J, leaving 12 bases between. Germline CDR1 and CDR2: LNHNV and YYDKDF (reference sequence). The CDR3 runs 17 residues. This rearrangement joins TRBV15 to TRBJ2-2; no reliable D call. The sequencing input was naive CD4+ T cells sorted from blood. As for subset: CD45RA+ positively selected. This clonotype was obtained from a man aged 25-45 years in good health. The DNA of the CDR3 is TGTGCCACCAGCAGAGATCGCCAGTCTAGGAACACCGGGGAGCTGTTTTTT. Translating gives CATSRDRQSRNTGELFF.